This entry is about one T cell receptor (beta chain). Methods used by the authors: Reference gene primer amplification gave estimated nucleated cell counts. The data were produced by immunoSEQ multiplex PCR, yet TCRdb's version contains in-frame clones alone and is incomplete. The V and J calls and clone size come from that table; D and trimming were worked out from the DNA. The sample comprises tens of thousands of clones, roughly 84% of which are singletons, and roughly 5% rests with the top ten. Trimming stripped 1 base from V and 5 bases from J, with 10 bases between. This CDR3 contains 13 residues. The germline V gene encodes CDR1 SGHNT and CDR2 YYREEE (reference sequence). These data originate in a study of blood T cell repertoires in COVID-19. On the study more broadly: Samples of COVID-19 (acute and convalescent) were obtained from the United States, Italy and Spain.

What was sequenced was peripheral blood. The rearrangement links TRBV5-4 to TRBJ2-7; possibly TRBD1 for D (5 bases). The sequence was obtained from a woman at least 80 years old with acute or convalescent COVID-19. CDR3: CASSLPDTHEQYF. In DNA form, the CDR3 reads TGTGCCAGCAGCTTGCCGGACACCCACGAGCAGTACTTC. Complete variable domain (other parts from reference TRBV5-4 and TRBJ2-7): ETGVTQSPTHLIKTRGQQVTLRCSSQSGHNTVSWYQQALGQGPQFIFQYYREEENGRGNFPPRFSGLQFPNYSSELNVNALELDDSALYLCASSLPDTHEQYFGPGTRLTVT.